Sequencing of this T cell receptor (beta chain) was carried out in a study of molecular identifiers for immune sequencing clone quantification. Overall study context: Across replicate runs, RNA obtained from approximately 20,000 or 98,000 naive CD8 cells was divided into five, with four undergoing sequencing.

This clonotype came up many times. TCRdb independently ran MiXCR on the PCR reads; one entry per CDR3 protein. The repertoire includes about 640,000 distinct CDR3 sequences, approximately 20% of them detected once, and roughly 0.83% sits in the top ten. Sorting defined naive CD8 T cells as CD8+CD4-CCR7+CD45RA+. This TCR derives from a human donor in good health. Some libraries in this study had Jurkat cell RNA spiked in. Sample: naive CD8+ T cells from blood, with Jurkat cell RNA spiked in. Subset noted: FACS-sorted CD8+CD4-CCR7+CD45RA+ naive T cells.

CDR3 sequence reads: CSASPDSLNTEAFF. The CDR3, as DNA: TGCAGTGCTAGCCCCGACAGTCTGAACACTGAAGCTTTCTTT. V gene TRBV20-1 combines with J gene TRBJ1-1; D is possibly TRBD1 (5 bases). V was clipped by 3 bases and J by 0 bases, with 11 bases between them. Germline V gene lookup returns CDR1 DFQATT and CDR2 SNEGSKA (reference sequence). The CDR3 loop spans 14 amino acids.